These T cell receptor beta chains were read from a single sample in a study of blood T cell repertoires in COVID-19. Measured with immunoSEQ multiplex PCR; TCRdb has only the in-frame clones, and not every one. The table lists under 100,000 clones, more than 70% of them singletons. Material: peripheral blood. Receptors originate from a woman aged 55 to 70 with acute or convalescent COVID-19. CDR3s include the opening cysteine and the closing phenylalanine or tryptophan. D genes are given only for firm matches. Part of the rows lack a size; the others show once, few, many or a class for expanded clones.

V gene	clone size	D gene	J gene	CDR3 DNA	CDR3 protein
TRBV7-9	NA	TRBD2	TRBJ2-5	TGTGCCAGCAGCCCCGCGGGGGGGGGTCATCAAGAGACCCAGTACTTC	CASSPAGGGHQETQYF
TRBV6-5	NA	NA	TRBJ2-2	TGTGCCAGCAGAGACACAGGGATGACCGGGGAGCTGTTTTTT	CASRDTGMTGELFF
TRBV29-1	NA	NA	TRBJ1-1	TGCAGCGTTGAAGGGCAGGGGCACACTGAAGCTTTCTTT	CSVEGQGHTEAFF
TRBV6-6	few	NA	TRBJ2-7	TGTGCCAGCAGCAACAGGGAAAGCTACGAGCAGTACTTC	CASSNRESYEQYF
TRBV4-2	NA	NA	TRBJ2-6	TGTGCCAGCAGCGCGGGTGCTGGGGCCAACGTCCTGACTTTC	CASSAGAGANVLTF
TRBV12-3/TRBV12-4	NA	NA	TRBJ2-5	TGTGCCAGCAGCGACCTTAGCCGCGAGACCCAGTACTTC	CASSDLSRETQYF
TRBV30	once	NA	TRBJ1-1	TGTGCCTACATCAGGGACACTGAAGCTTTCTTT	CAYIRDTEAFF
TRBV7-9	NA	TRBD2	TRBJ2-3	TGTGCCAGCAGCTCCCCGGGACTAGCGGGTCTTAGCACAGATACGCAGTATTTT	CASSSPGLAGLSTDTQYF
TRBV3-1/TRBV3-2	NA	TRBD2	TRBJ2-3	TGTGCCAGCAGCCAAGTGGCGGGGGATCAATGGGATACGCAGTATTTT	CASSQVAGDQWDTQYF
TRBV5-5	few	TRBD1	TRBJ2-1	TGTGCCAGCAGCTTGGGGGACAGGGGTGTCGACAATGAGCAGTTCTTC	CASSLGDRGVDNEQFF
TRBV6-5	NA	NA	TRBJ1-2	TGTGCCAGCAGATCACAGGGTACCTATGGCTACACCTTC	CASRSQGTYGYTF
TRBV29-1	NA	NA	TRBJ1-6	TGCAGCGTTCATGTTTGGGACAAAAATTCACCCCTCCACTTT	CSVHVWDKNSPLHF
TRBV4-1	NA	TRBD2	TRBJ2-2	TGCGCCAGCAGCCATGACCAAGGACTAGCGGGAGGGCCTGACACCGGGGAGCTGTTTTTT	CASSHDQGLAGGPDTGELFF